The sequence of this TCR beta chain was determined in a study of blood T cell repertoires in COVID-19. This CDR3 has 13 amino acids. The junction had 9 bases not matched to a gene; V was cut back by 4 bases and J by 10 bases. The V gene's germline CDR1 is MGHRA and CDR2 YSYEKL. Study processing details: Quantification of nucleated cells was approximated via reference gene primer amplification. Assay used: immunoSEQ multiplex PCR; TCRdb lists only in-frame clones, some missing. Clone size and V and J calls were adopted from that table, with D and trimming inferred from the DNA. The table lists more than 150,000 clones, around nine tenths of them singletons.

The clonotype was recovered from a woman in her 70s with COVID-19, enrolled during active disease. The specimen was peripheral blood. The chain joins TRBV4-1 to TRBJ1-1; TRBD1 agrees at 7 bases. The CDR3 reads CASSRETGLGAFF. CDR3 nucleotides: TGCGCCAGCAGCCGAGAGACAGGGCTGGGAGCTTTCTTT.